These T cell receptor beta chains were read from a single sample in a study of shared clonotypes between healthy human individuals. Some clones are missing from TCRdb's copy, which holds only in-frame ones; the method was immunoSEQ multiplex PCR. The table shows roughly 2 million clones, with just under 95% occurring only once. The sequenced sample consisted of naive CD8+ T cells sorted from blood. The receptors derive from a young man in good health. The CDR3 runs from the conserved cysteine through the conserved F or W. A D gene is named only where the DNA matches it firmly. The size field is filled for only some rows; it gives once, few, many or a size class.

j_gene	len	v_gene	abundance	d_gene	CDR3nt	CDR3aa
TRBJ2-7	13	TRBV4-3	-	TRBD2	TGCGCCACCCGACTAGCGGACCTAAAGGAGCAGTACTTC	CATRLADLKEQYF
TRBJ1-2	12	TRBV10-2	once	TRBD1	TGCGCCAGCAGTATGACAGGGGATGGCTACACCTTC	CASSMTGDGYTF
TRBJ2-2	14	TRBV6-5	-	-	TGTGCCAGCAGTTCCCAGGAAAACACCGGGGAGCTGTTTTTT	CASSSQENTGELFF
TRBJ1-1	15	TRBV7-6	-	-	TGTGCCAGCAGCTTAGCGAGGACCGTGAACACTGAAGCTTTCTTT	CASSLARTVNTEAFF
TRBJ1-1	14	TRBV5-6	-	-	TGTGCCAGCAGCTTCCAGGGGCTGAACACTGAAGCTTTCTTT	CASSFQGLNTEAFF
TRBJ2-7	14	TRBV28	once	-	TGTGCCAGCAGTTTAAGGGACACTTACTACGAGCAGTACTTC	CASSLRDTYYEQYF
TRBJ2-1	13	TRBV13	-	-	TGTGCCAGCAGCTTCTCGATCCTGAATGAGCAGTTCTTC	CASSFSILNEQFF
TRBJ1-1	14	TRBV5-4	-	-	TGTGCCAGCAGCTTGGAGCCGTACGACACTGAAGCTTTCTTT	CASSLEPYDTEAFF
TRBJ2-3	14	TRBV2	-	-	TGTGCCAGCAGTGATGGGCGGGACACAGATACGCAGTATTTT	CASSDGRDTDTQYF
TRBJ1-4	14	TRBV9	-	-	TGTGCCAGCAGCGTCTTGGACAGTAATGAAAAACTGTTTTTT	CASSVLDSNEKLFF
TRBJ1-2	15	TRBV6-5	-	-	TGTGCCAGCAGTTACAACACGGACAGTCTGTTGGGCTACACCTTC	CASSYNTDSLLGYTF
TRBJ2-3	12	TRBV30	-	TRBD1	TGTGCCTGGAGTGTAGGGTGGAGACAGGGGTGTTTT	CAWSVGWRQGCF
TRBJ2-5	14	TRBV9	-	-	TGTGCCAGCAGCGTTTCGGGGGAGGCAGAGACCCAGTACTTC	CASSVSGEAETQYF
TRBJ2-3	13	TRBV29-1	-	-	TGCAGCGTTGATGATGGTGACACAGATACGCAGTATTTT	CSVDDGDTDTQYF
TRBJ2-1	18	TRBV29-1	once	TRBD2	TGCAGCGTTAACTACCGCCTAGCGGGGGGTACAGTGGTGGGTGAGCAGTTCTTC	CSVNYRLAGGTVVGEQFF
TRBJ2-7	16	TRBV4-1	-	TRBD1	TGCGCCAGCAGCCAAGTAGGGCAGGACAGGGGGCTCGAGCAGTACTTC	CASSQVGQDRGLEQYF
TRBJ2-7	16	TRBV13	-	TRBD2	TGTGCCAGCAGCCTAAACTCGGGACTAGTCGTCGGTGAGCAGTACTTC	CASSLNSGLVVGEQYF
TRBJ2-3	15	TRBV29-1	-	TRBD1	TGCAGCGTTGTAGGACCGACAGGGAACACAGATACGCAGTATTTT	CSVVGPTGNTDTQYF
TRBJ2-2	14	TRBV28	-	-	TGTGCCAGCAGTTTTCCGGGGAACACCGGGGAGCTGTTTTTT	CASSFPGNTGELFF
TRBJ2-7	13	TRBV5-1	once	-	TGCGCCAGCAGCTCTTCCCCCTCCTACGAGCAGTACTTC	CASSSSPSYEQYF
TRBJ2-1	15	TRBV5-4	-	-	TGTGCCAGCAGCTTAACAATAGGGTCCTACAATGAGCAGTTCTTC	CASSLTIGSYNEQFF
TRBJ1-2	14	TRBV6-6	-	-	TGTGCCAGCTCGACAGCGTTTGTTAACTATGGCTACACCTTC	CASSTAFVNYGYTF
TRBJ1-2	13	TRBV5-1	few	-	TGCGCCAGCACCCTCGGACCTCCGGATGGCTACACCTTC	CASTLGPPDGYTF
TRBJ1-5	15	TRBV2	-	TRBD1	TGTGCCAGCAGTCCGGCGGGACAGGGAGATCAGCCCCAGCATTTT	CASSPAGQGDQPQHF
TRBJ2-7	13	TRBV30	-	-	TGTGCCTGGAGTGCAATCGGTTGGGACGAGCAGTACTTC	CAWSAIGWDEQYF
TRBJ2-2	17	TRBV2	-	TRBD2	TGTGCCAGCAGTGAAGCAGGGGAGGGAGGGAACACCGGGGAGCTGTTTTTT	CASSEAGEGGNTGELFF
TRBJ2-7	14	TRBV13	-	-	TGTGCCAGCAGCTTACCCGACAGGTCCTACGAGCAGTACTTC	CASSLPDRSYEQYF